The T cell receptor (beta chain) described here comes from a study of tumor-infiltrating lymphocytes in oesophageal squamous cell carcinoma. Via MiXCR, TCRdb re-called the PCR reads, giving one row per CDR3 protein. Here the sample spans around 6,200 distinct CDR3 sequences, about 15% being singletons. From germline, CDR1 is SGHRS and CDR2 YFSETQ. The CDR3 has 16 amino acids. After removal of 2 bases from V and 8 bases from J, the junction contained 15 bases not matched to a gene. Sequencing was performed on esophageal tumor tissue. The rearrangement uses TRBV5-1 and TRBJ1-1; the match to TRBD1 covers 7 bases. This clonotype was sampled from a male donor with esophageal squamous cell carcinoma. The chain's CDR3 is CASSLGTEERRAEAFF. Here the CDR3 DNA reads TGCGCCAGCAGCTTAGGGACAGAAGAACGGAGAGCAGAAGCTTTCTTT.